This T cell receptor (beta chain) was sequenced in a study of PD-1 blockade in classical Hodgkin lymphoma. Looking at the study overall: Intravenous delivery of nivolumab at 3 mg/kg to patients occurred every 2 weeks.

V lost 1 base and J lost 0; bases outside the gene matches: 0. Germline-derived CDR1 and CDR2 are LGHNA and YSLEER. This CDR3 has 16 residues. Method: immunoSEQ multiplex PCR; TCRdb's copy keeps in-frame clones and lacks some. This sample has about 84,000 clones, with roughly 89% found just once. Regarding this clone: Its specificity is unknown.

Relapse was seen in all patients after autologous stem cell transplantation, and brentuximab vedotin exposure was variable. Study results and caveats: CD4+ TCR diversity rose significantly by C4D1, and CD8+ TCR diversity did not. In newly diagnosed patients, baseline TCR diversity was reportedly below that of healthy donors.

The clonotype comes from a human donor with classical Hodgkin lymphoma. Sequenced here: peripheral blood mononuclear cells (PBMCs), sampled at baseline. The genes are TRBV4-3 and TRBJ2-1; the match to TRBD2 covers 10 bases. The CDR3 DNA is TGCGCCAGCAGCCAAGGGACTAGCGGCTCCTACAATGAGCAGTTCTTC. It translates to CASSQGTSGSYNEQFF.